This T cell receptor beta chain is from a study of cytomegalovirus exposure and HLA in healthy donors. This clone was recorded only once. The antigen is not known. The PCR employed 60 Vbeta primers together with 13 Jbeta primers. Clones were read by immunoSEQ multiplex PCR, and TCRdb kept only the in-frame ones, dropping some. The sample consists of about 55,000 clones, more than 65% of them appearing once. Study-wide results and limits: A later analysis revealed that TCR association rates differed between HLA loci, peaking at DRB1 and bottoming out at HLA-C. For cytomegalovirus status, the classifier reportedly gave diagnoses with high specificity and sensitivity.

CDR1 and CDR2 from the germline V gene are MNHNY and SVGAGI (reference sequence). V was cut by 6 bases and J by 5 bases, with 16 bases left in between. CDR3 size: 15 residues. The chain joins TRBV6-6 to TRBJ1-4, with D maybe TRBD1 (6 bases). The sample comprised PBMCs. The TCR sequence derives from a man aged 35-49 years in good health and CMV-seropositive. CDR3 in DNA: TGTGCCAGCAGGCCCAGTGTGAGGGGGAATGAAAAACTGTTTTTT. Its protein product is CASRPSVRGNEKLFF.